This entry lists 11 T cell receptor beta chains sequenced from one sample in a study of Ad26.COV2.S vaccination and SARS-CoV-2 variants. Treatment in this sample: about 20 received Ad26.COV2.S at low or high dose, single or two shots; about five received placebo; per-sample allocation not given. Following the first vaccine or placebo injection, samples were taken on day 63. The method was immunoSEQ multiplex PCR; TCRdb's version includes in-frame clones alone and lacks a portion of them. The table has 380,000 or so clones, roughly 89% seen once. The sample here was peripheral blood, taken in a trial of Ad26.COV2.S vaccine versus placebo. The receptor source for this set is a person aged 18 to 65 who received the Ad26.COV2.S COVID-19 vaccine or a placebo.

The chain has TRBV6-6 and TRBJ1-5, with 7 bases that match TRBD1. J was trimmed by 5 bases and V by 4 bases; bases with no gene match: 8. Germline CDR1 is MNHNY and CDR2 is SVGAGI (reference sequence). The CDR3 is made up of 15 amino acids. The CDR3 loop is CASSWNRQGDQPQHF. The CDR3 region has the DNA TGTGCCAGCAGTTGGAACCGACAGGGTGATCAGCCCCAGCATTTT.

The count of this clone is one. This sequence joins TRBV6-5 and TRBJ1-1; D remains ambiguous. This CDR3 is built from 14 residues. CDR1 is MNHEY, CDR2 SVGAGI, per germline. The V gene lost 2 bases and the J gene lost 2 bases, with 9 bases spanning the gap. The CDR3 region is CASSYNRRNTEAFF. CDR3 nucleotide sequence: TGTGCCAGCAGTTACAACAGAAGAAACACTGAAGCTTTCTTT.

As DNA, the CDR3 is TGTGCCATCAGCTTTAGCGGGGGGGCCAGAGATACGCAGTATTTT. Translation gives CAISFSGGARDTQYF. This sequence joins TRBV10-3 and TRBJ2-3; the match to TRBD2 covers 11 bases. Germline V gene lookup returns CDR1 ENHRY and CDR2 SYGVKD. CDR3 size: 15 residues. The ends lost 6 bases at V and 5 bases at J; junction bases unmatched: 7.

This clone appeared once. The chain joins TRBV6-5 to TRBJ2-2; 7 bases agree with TRBD2. This CDR3 contains 12 residues. The V segment lost 6 bases and the J segment 6 bases; nucleotides outside the gene matches: 1. Germline V gives CDR1 MNHEY, CDR2 SVGAGI. CDR3 amino acids: CASRTSAGELFF. The CDR3 nucleotides read TGTGCCAGCAGAACTAGCGCCGGGGAGCTGTTTTTT.

This clone is a singleton in its sample. This chain connects TRBV15 to TRBJ1-1, with TRBD1 identical over 8 bases. In germline, CDR1 is LNHNV, CDR2 YYDKDF (reference sequence). The CDR3 is 18 amino acids. V lost 0 bases to trimming and J lost 5 bases; unmatched junction nucleotides: 14. CDR3 nucleotide sequence: TGTGCCACCAGCAGAGATAGAATGCAGGGGGCCGAGAAGACTGAAGCTTTCTTT. Translating gives CATSRDRMQGAEKTEAFF.

The rearrangement uses TRBV11-2 and TRBJ2-7, with 7 bases identical to TRBD1. The V gene's germline CDR1 is SGHAT and CDR2 FQNNGV. With 1 base clipped from V and 3 bases from J, the junction kept 3 bases outside the gene matches. This CDR3 contains 14 residues. CDR3: CASSLAGTDYEQYF. CDR3 coding DNA: TGTGCCAGCAGCTTAGCAGGGACAGACTACGAGCAGTACTTC.

Written as DNA, the CDR3 is TGTGCCAGCAGCCAAGGTTGGGTTTTAGGGGGCGAAGAGACCCAGTACTTC. This gives the protein CASSQGWVLGGEETQYF. The J gene is TRBJ2-5, the V gene TRBV3-1 (or the pseudogene TRBV3-2); 7 nucleotides line up with TRBD1. The length of the CDR3 is 17 residues. The ends lost 1 base at V and 3 bases at J; junction bases unmatched: 11. Germline V gives CDR1 LGHDT, CDR2 YNNKEL (reference sequence).

This clone has ten or more counts. This chain uses TRBV6-2 or TRBV6-3 with TRBJ2-5; D unresolved. CDR3 length equals 14 residues. In germline, CDR1 is MNHEY, CDR2 SVGEGT. Trimming removed 2 bases from V and 1 base from J, with 8 bases in between. CDR3 amino acids: CASSYVGPQETQYF. As DNA, the CDR3 is TGTGCCAGCAGTTACGTGGGCCCCCAAGAGACCCAGTACTTC.

The J gene is TRBJ1-2, the V gene TRBV7-2; no firm D call. The CDR3 has 13 amino acids. The V and J ends lost 4 bases and 0 bases respectively, with 6 bases between them. Germline V CDR1 and CDR2: SGHTA, FQGNSA. The DNA of the CDR3 is TGTGCCAGCAGCTCCCTACCTAACTATGGCTACACCTTC. Protein sequence: CASSSLPNYGYTF.

The gene calls are TRBV27 and TRBJ1-1; TRBD1 matches at 8 bases. From germline, CDR1 is MNHEY and CDR2 SMNVEV (reference sequence). J lost 7 bases, V lost 5 bases, and 6 bases had no gene match. This CDR3 comprises 13 residues. The CDR3 coding sequence is TGTGCCAGCAGTGTCACCGGGACAGGTGAAGCTTTCTTT. Residues: CASSVTGTGEAFF.

The chain carries TRBV6-2 or TRBV6-3 and TRBJ1-5, with D unclear. Germline V gene data show CDR1 as MNHEY and CDR2 as SVGEGT. The CDR3 consists of 14 residues. Trimming stripped 2 bases from V and 4 bases from J, with 9 bases between. The CDR3 DNA follows: TGTGCCAGCAGTTACCGGGCCAAAAATCAGCCCCAGCATTTT. Translating it yields CASSYRAKNQPQHF.